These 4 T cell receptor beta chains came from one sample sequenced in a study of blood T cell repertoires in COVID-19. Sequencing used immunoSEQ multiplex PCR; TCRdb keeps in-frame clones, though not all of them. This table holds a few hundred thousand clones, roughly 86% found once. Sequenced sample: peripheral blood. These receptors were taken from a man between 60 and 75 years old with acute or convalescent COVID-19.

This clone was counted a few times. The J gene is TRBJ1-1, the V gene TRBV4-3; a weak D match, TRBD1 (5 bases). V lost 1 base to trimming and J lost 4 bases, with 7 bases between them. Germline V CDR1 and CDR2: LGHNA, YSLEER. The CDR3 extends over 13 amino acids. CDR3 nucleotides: TGCGCCAGCAGCCAAGTAGGGGCCACTGAAGCTTTCTTT. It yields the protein CASSQVGATEAFF.

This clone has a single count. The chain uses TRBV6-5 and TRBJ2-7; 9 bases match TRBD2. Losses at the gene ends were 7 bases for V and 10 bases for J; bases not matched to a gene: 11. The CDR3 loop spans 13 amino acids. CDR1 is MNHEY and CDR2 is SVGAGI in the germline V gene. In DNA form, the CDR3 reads TGTGCCAGCAACCCCAGCGGGGGGTCTGAACAGTACTTC. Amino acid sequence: CASNPSGGSEQYF.

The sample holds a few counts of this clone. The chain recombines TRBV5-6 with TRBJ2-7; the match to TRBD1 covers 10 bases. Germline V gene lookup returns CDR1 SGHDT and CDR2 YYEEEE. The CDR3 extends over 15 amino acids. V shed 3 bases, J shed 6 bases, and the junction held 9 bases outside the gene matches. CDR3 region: CASSYDRGPVGEQYF. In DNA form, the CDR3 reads TGTGCCAGCAGCTACGACAGGGGGCCCGTTGGCGAGCAGTACTTC.

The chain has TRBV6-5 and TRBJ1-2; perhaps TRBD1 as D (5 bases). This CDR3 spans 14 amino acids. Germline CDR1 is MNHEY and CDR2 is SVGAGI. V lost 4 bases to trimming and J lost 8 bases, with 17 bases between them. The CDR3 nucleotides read TGTGCCAGCAGTTTGTTTCAGGGACGGGAGGGCTACACCTTC. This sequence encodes CASSLFQGREGYTF.